This TCR beta chain was documented in a study of OX40 agonist ivuxolimab in advanced cancers. This clone was observed a handful of times. Libraries were prepared by immunoSEQ multiplex PCR; TCRdb keeps only in-frame clonotypes and omits some of them. The sample lists fewer than 70,000 clones, roughly 81% seen once, with around 2.9% in the top ten. Per germline, CDR1 SGHAT and CDR2 FQNNGV. V was pared by 1 base and J by 3 bases, with 8 bases of the junction left unmatched. The CDR3 is 16 residues long. The specimen comprised CD4+ or CD8+ T cells sorted from blood, sampled in a trial of the OX40 agonist ivuxolimab. This TCR derives from an adult with an advanced solid tumor such as melanoma, head and neck, liver or kidney cancer. This chain uses TRBV11-2 with TRBJ2-7; 8 bases agree with TRBD1. The chain's CDR3 is CASSLAGAGGFYEQYF. The CDR3 region has the DNA TGTGCCAGCAGCTTAGCAGGGGCAGGGGGCTTCTACGAGCAGTACTTC.